One T cell receptor (beta chain) is described in this entry. The data were obtained in a study of blood T cell repertoires in COVID-19. The repertoire was sequenced with immunoSEQ multiplex PCR; TCRdb's copy has only in-frame clones and lacks some. The sample contains around 70,000 clones, 91% of which appear only once. Trimming took off 4 bases at V and 3 bases at J, with 17 bases between the two ends. This CDR3 region has 15 residues. The germline CDR1 and CDR2 sequences are SGHRS and YFSETQ. The chain combines TRBV5-1 with TRBJ2-7; D is possibly TRBD2 (7 bases). Source material: peripheral blood. This clonotype originated in a human donor in a cohort sampled during active COVID-19. The CDR3 loop reads CASSLGGPPGYEQYF. CDR3 sequence (DNA): TGCGCCAGCAGCCTGGGGGGGCCTCCAGGCTACGAGCAGTACTTC. The full variable domain, with the rest looked up from reference TRBV5-1 and TRBJ2-7, is KAGVTQTPRYLIKTRGQQVTLSCSPISGHRSVSWYQQTPGQGLQFLFEYFSETQRNKGNFPGRFSGRQFSNSRSEMNVSTLELGDSALYLCASSLGGPPGYEQYFGPGTRLTVT.